These 2 T cell receptor beta chains originate from one sample sequenced in a study of T cell repertoires in cytomegalovirus infection. TCRdb re-called the reads through MiXCR, storing one row per CDR3 protein. The sample carries almost 550,000 distinct CDR3 sequences, approximately 15% recorded once. The material sequenced was CD8+ T cells from PBMCs. The receptors were sampled from a human donor in good health (CMV status not recorded). Some clones in this sample may be carry-over from other donors' samples.

The CDR3 DNA follows: TGTGCCAGCAGTGAAGTGGGCAGGTCCCCCTACAATGAGCAGTTCTTC. It yields the protein CASSEVGRSPYNEQFF. This chain connects TRBV6-1 to TRBJ2-1; D unresolved. From germline, CDR1 is MNHNS and CDR2 SASEGT. The CDR3 extends over 16 amino acids. With 1 base removed from V and 2 bases from J, the gap between germline ends came to 12 bases.

This clonotype appeared many times. V and J are TRBV7-9 and TRBJ2-5, with a tentative D call TRBD2 (5 bases). Looked up from germline, CDR1 is SEHNR and CDR2 is FQNEAQ (reference sequence). The CDR3 has 14 residues. Trimming left V 3 bases short and J 2 bases short, with 10 bases between. DNA of the CDR3: TGTGCCAGCAGCTTCTATGGGAGACAAGAGACCCAGTACTTC. Protein product: CASSFYGRQETQYF.